These 3 T cell receptor beta chains were all obtained from the same sample, sequenced in a study of cytomegalovirus exposure and HLA in healthy donors. The PCR was carried out with 60 Vbeta primers and 13 Jbeta primers. The repertoire was sequenced with immunoSEQ multiplex PCR; TCRdb's copy has only in-frame clones and lacks some. The data show under 150,000 clones, around 72% seen once. Source material: PBMCs. All receptors derive from a man aged 40-50 years in good health and CMV-seronegative.

J is TRBJ2-2 and V is TRBV7-9, with D uncertain. The ends were cut back, 6 bases at V and 1 base at J, with 15 bases in the middle. CDR3 length: 16 amino acids. Germline V gives CDR1 SEHNR, CDR2 FQNEAQ (reference sequence). DNA of the CDR3: TGTGCCAGCAGATCTCAGGCGTCTGGGAACACCGGGGAGCTGTTTTTT. It codes for CASRSQASGNTGELFF.

The rearrangement links TRBV6-4 to TRBJ1-6; D is possibly TRBD1 (6 bases). V shed 4 bases and J shed 8 bases, with 12 bases lying between them. Germline lookup yields CDR1 MRHNA and CDR2 SNTAGT. This CDR3 has 14 amino acids. This chain's CDR3 is CASSGTAGYSPLHF. The DNA for the CDR3 is TGTGCCAGCAGTGGGACAGCCGGTTATTCACCCCTCCACTTT.

V usage is TRBV11-2 and J usage is TRBJ2-7; a possible D gene is TRBD2 (5 bases). V lost 5 bases and J lost 3, with 17 bases in between. The CDR3 is 15 amino acids. Germline-derived CDR1 and CDR2 are SGHAT and FQNNGV. The CDR3 sequence is CASSHGDDWVYEQYF. DNA for the CDR3: TGTGCCAGCAGCCACGGGGATGATTGGGTCTACGAGCAGTACTTC. The full variable domain, rest sourced from reference TRBV11-2 and TRBJ2-7, is EAGVAQSPRYKIIEKRQSVAFWCNPISGHATLYWYQQILGQGPKLLIQFQNNGVVDDSQLPKDRFSAERLKGVDSTLKIQPAKLEDSAVYLCASSHGDDWVYEQYFGPGTRLTVT.